These 11 T cell receptor beta chains share one sample of origin, sequenced in a study of cytomegalovirus exposure and HLA in healthy donors (dated by TCRdb to between 2016 and 2019). The receptor library was made with the immunoSEQ multiplex PCR assay. For the multiplex PCR, a mixture combining 60 forward primers for TCR Vbeta segments and 13 reverse primers for TCR Jbeta segments was used. Not all clones reach the TCRdb copy of this immuneACCESS table, which keeps in-frame sequences only. Checked studies attribute under half of the gap to unresolved V genes and leave the rest unexplained. This sample gives around 160,000 clones in total; 65% to 70% of them show up just once. In total, the top ten clones hold around 4.3% of the sample. Sequencing was performed on PBMCs. Receptors originate from a woman younger than 30 in good health and CMV-seropositive.

The V and J genes are TRBV30 and TRBJ2-3; no firm D call. The CDR3 length is 12 residues. Trimming took 3 bases from V and 5 from J, leaving 9 bases between them. CDR1 and CDR2 (germline): GTSNPN, SVGIG (reference sequence). The CDR3 DNA sequence: TGTGCCTGGAGGATCCCGGGAGATACGCAGTATTTT. Translation: CAWRIPGDTQYF.

This chain links TRBV21-1 with TRBJ2-6; the listed D gene, TRBD1, was not tested against the DNA. TRBV21-1 is given as a pseudogene. CDR3 size: 17 residues. The chain's CDR3 is CASSKERAGAGANVLTF. The CDR3 region has the DNA TGTGCCAGCAGCAAAGAAAGAGCAGGGGCCGGGGCCAACGTCCTGACTTTC.

There are many counts of this clone. Other DNA variants within this sample encode the same CDR3. V and J are TRBV6-5 and TRBJ1-4; the D is unclear. The germline gives CDR1 MNHEY, CDR2 SVGAGI. Trimming shortened V by 2 bases and J by 8 bases, and 12 bases separated the two germline ends. This CDR3 is 14 amino acids long. CDR3 sequence (DNA): TGTGCCAGCAGTTACCGCGAGGGAAACGAAAAACTGTTTTTT. Translating gives CASSYREGNEKLFF.

The chain links TRBV28 to TRBJ2-2, with 10 bases that match TRBD2. Germline lookup yields CDR1 MDHEN and CDR2 SYDVKM. The CDR3 totals 16 residues. V gave up 8 bases and J gave up 0 bases; unmatched junction bases: 6. In DNA, the CDR3 is TGTGCCAGCTTCGCTAGCGGGAGTTCGAACACCGGGGAGCTGTTTTTT. Protein product: CASFASGSSNTGELFF.

The chain recombines TRBV7-2 with TRBJ2-1; no clear D. This CDR3 spans 15 amino acids. Germline CDR1 reads SGHTA; CDR2 reads FQGNSA. V dropped 4 bases and J dropped 5 bases, with 15 bases sitting between them. The CDR3 here is CASSWKAAANNEQFF. CDR3 sequence (DNA): TGTGCCAGCAGCTGGAAGGCGGCGGCTAACAATGAGCAGTTCTTC.

In its sample, this clone was seen a few times. The chain couples TRBV19 to TRBJ2-7; D call uncertain. Trimming left V 3 bases short and J 2 bases short, with 11 bases between. The CDR3 runs to 14 residues. In germline, CDR1 is LNHDA, CDR2 SQIVND (reference sequence). The CDR3 nucleotides read TGTGCCAGTAGTATGCGGATAGGAACCTACGAGCAGTACTTC. This encodes CASSMRIGTYEQYF.

In this sample, this clone turned up a few times. The chain has TRBV29-1 and TRBJ2-7, with D tentatively TRBD1 (5 bases). The germline CDR1 and CDR2 sequences are SQVTM and ANQGSEA. This CDR3 spans 14 amino acids. The V end lost 4 bases, the J end lost 0 bases, and 13 bases lay between the germline ends. Here the CDR3 reads CSVGTPSSSYEQYF. For the CDR3, the DNA is TGCAGCGTTGGGACACCTTCGAGCTCCTACGAGCAGTACTTC.

This clone has just a few counts. The chain couples TRBV28 to TRBJ2-4; 10 nucleotides line up with TRBD2. This CDR3 has 15 amino acids. The V and J ends lost 2 bases and 6 bases, in that order; junction bases with no gene match: 4. CDR1 is MDHEN and CDR2 is SYDVKM in the germline V gene. The CDR3 region is CASSLAAGGTNIQYF. In DNA, the CDR3 is TGTGCCAGCAGTTTAGCAGCGGGAGGGACAAACATTCAGTACTTC.

The chain links TRBV10-3 to TRBJ2-7, with 7 nucleotides matching TRBD2. The CDR3 spans 16 residues. V trimming: 3 bases; J trimming: 0 bases; junction bases outside the gene matches: 8. Germline V gene data show CDR1 as ENHRY and CDR2 as SYGVKD. The CDR3 here is CAISEEGGSSSYEQYF. The CDR3 nucleotides are TGTGCCATCAGTGAAGAAGGCGGGAGCAGCTCCTACGAGCAGTACTTC.

Only a few counts were recorded for this clone. The V and J genes are TRBV14 and TRBJ2-7, with D perhaps matching TRBD2 (5 bases). The CDR3 has 15 amino acids. With 0 bases removed from V and 2 bases from J, the gap between germline ends came to 11 bases. CDR1 is SGHDN, CDR2 FVKESK, per germline. The CDR3 sequence is CASSQEFGETYEQYF. The CDR3 DNA reads TGTGCCAGCAGCCAAGAGTTCGGGGAAACCTACGAGCAGTACTTC.

The chain carries TRBV9 and TRBJ2-3; no definite D call. The CDR3 runs to 15 residues. Germline assignment: CDR1 SGDLS and CDR2 YYNGEE. V dropped 2 bases and J dropped 2 bases, with 12 bases sitting between them. This CDR3 is CASSVSRLNTDTQYF. The CDR3 DNA reads TGTGCCAGCAGCGTCAGTCGTCTCAACACAGATACGCAGTATTTT.